The T cell receptor (beta chain) under discussion was sequenced for a study of cytomegalovirus exposure and HLA in healthy donors. The germline gives CDR1 MNHNS, CDR2 SASEGT. With 2 bases clipped from V and 0 bases from J, the junction kept 3 bases outside the gene matches. The CDR3 extends over 16 amino acids. PCR amplification relied on 60 Vbeta primers (plus 13 Jbeta primers). This table comes from immunoSEQ multiplex PCR, and its TCRdb copy is limited to in-frame clones, with some not included. The sample records 100,000 to 130,000 clones, around 67% being singletons. The sequencing input was PBMCs. The sequence was collected from a woman between 40 and 55 years old in good health and CMV-seropositive. The V gene is TRBV6-1, the J gene TRBJ1-4; 7 bases match TRBD1. This CDR3 reads CASSERQGATNEKLFF. The CDR3, as DNA: TGTGCCAGCAGTGAAAGACAGGGCGCAACTAATGAAAAACTGTTTTTT.